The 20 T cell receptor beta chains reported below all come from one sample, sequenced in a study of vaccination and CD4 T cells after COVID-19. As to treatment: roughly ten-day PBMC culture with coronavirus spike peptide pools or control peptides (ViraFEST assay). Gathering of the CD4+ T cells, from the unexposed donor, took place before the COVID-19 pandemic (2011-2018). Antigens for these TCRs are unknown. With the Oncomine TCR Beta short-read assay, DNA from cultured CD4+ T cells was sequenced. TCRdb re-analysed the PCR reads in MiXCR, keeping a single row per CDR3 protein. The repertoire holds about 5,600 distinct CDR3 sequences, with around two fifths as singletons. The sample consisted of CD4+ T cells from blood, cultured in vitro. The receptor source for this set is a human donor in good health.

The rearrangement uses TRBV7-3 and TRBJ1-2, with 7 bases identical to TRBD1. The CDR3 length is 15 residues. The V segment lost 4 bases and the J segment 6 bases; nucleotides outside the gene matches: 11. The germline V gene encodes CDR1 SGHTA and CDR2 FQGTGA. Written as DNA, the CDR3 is TGTGCCAGCAGCTCACCGGGACAGATCGTTAATGGCTACACCTTC. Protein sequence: CASSSPGQIVNGYTF.

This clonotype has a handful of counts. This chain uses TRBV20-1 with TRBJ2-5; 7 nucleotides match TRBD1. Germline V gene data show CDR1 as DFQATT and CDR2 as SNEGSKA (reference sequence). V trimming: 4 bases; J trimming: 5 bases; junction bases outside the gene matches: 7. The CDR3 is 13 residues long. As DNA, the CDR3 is TGCAGTGCTACAGACAGGGTGTTTGAGACCCAGTACTTC. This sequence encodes CSATDRVFETQYF.

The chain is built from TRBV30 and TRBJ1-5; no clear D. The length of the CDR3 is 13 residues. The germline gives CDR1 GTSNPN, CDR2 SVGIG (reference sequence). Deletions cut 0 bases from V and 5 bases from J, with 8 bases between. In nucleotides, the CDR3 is TGTGCCTGGAGTGTACTCGGGGATCAGCCCCAGCATTTT. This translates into CAWSVLGDQPQHF.

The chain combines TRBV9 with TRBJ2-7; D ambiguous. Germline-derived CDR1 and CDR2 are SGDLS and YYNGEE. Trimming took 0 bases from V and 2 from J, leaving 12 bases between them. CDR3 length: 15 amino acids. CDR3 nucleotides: TGTGCCAGCAGCGTAGAATCGGGTACTCCCTACGAGCAGTACTTC. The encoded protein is CASSVESGTPYEQYF. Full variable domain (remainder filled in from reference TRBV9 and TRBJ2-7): DSGVTQTPKHLITATGQRVTLRCSPRSGDLSVYWYQQSLDQGLQFLIQYYNGEERAKGNILERFSAQQFPDLHSELNLSSLELGDSALYFCASSVESGTPYEQYFGPGTRLTVT.

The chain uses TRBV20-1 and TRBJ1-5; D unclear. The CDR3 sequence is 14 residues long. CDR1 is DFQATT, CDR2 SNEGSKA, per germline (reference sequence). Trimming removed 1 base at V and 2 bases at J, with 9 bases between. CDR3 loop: CSARVAGGNQPQHF. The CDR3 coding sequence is TGCAGTGCTAGAGTTGCTGGAGGCAATCAGCCCCAGCATTTT.

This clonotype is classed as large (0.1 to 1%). The CDR3 DNA reads as TGTGCCAGCAGCTTAAATGGGGGACAGGGGCAAGCTTTCTTT. This translates into CASSLNGGQGQAFF. V gene TRBV7-3 combines with J gene TRBJ1-1; TRBD1 matches 10 bases. With 1 base clipped from V and 9 bases from J, the junction kept 5 bases outside the gene matches. The CDR3 extends over 14 amino acids. From germline, CDR1 is SGHTA and CDR2 FQGTGA. The full variable domain, its missing parts supplied by reference TRBV7-3 and TRBJ1-1, is GAGVSQTPSNKVTEKGKYVELRCDPISGHTALYWYRQSLGQGPEFLIYFQGTGAADDSGLPNDRFFAVRPEGSVSTLKIQRTERGDSAVYLCASSLNGGQGQAFFGQGTRLTVV.

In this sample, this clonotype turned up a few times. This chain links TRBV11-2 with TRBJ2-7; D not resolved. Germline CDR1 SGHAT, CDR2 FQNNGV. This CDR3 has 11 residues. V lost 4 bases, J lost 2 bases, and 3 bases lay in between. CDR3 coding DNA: TGTGCCAGCAGCTGGACCTACGAGCAGTACTTC. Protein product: CASSWTYEQYF. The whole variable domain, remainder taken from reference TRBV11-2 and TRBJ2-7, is EAGVAQSPRYKIIEKRQSVAFWCNPISGHATLYWYQQILGQGPKLLIQFQNNGVVDDSQLPKDRFSAERLKGVDSTLKIQPAKLEDSAVYLCASSWTYEQYFGPGTRLTVT.

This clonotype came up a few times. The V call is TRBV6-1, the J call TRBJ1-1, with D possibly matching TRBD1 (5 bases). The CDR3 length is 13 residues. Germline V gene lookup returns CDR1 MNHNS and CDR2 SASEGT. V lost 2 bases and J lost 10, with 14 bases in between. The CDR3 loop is CASSEQTLGGAFF. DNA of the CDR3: TGTGCCAGCAGTGAACAGACACTCGGGGGAGCTTTCTTT.

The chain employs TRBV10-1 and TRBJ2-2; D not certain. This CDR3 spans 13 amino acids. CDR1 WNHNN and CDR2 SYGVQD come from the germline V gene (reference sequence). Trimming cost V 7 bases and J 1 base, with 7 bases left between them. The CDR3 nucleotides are TGCGCCAGCAAGTCAGAGAACACCGGGGAGCTGTTTTTT. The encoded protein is CASKSENTGELFF.

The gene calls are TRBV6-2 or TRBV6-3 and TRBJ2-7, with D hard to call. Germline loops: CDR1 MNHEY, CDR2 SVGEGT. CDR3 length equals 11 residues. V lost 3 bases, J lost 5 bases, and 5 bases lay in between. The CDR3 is CASSYTHEQYF. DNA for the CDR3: TGTGCCAGCAGTTATACCCACGAGCAGTACTTC.

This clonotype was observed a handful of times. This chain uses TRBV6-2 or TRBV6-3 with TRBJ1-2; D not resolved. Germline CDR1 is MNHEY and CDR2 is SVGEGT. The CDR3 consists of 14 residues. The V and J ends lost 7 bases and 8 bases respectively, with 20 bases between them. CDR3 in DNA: TGTGCCAGCAAGTGGGTGGACCGTAGTTCGGGCTACACCTTC. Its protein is CASKWVDRSSGYTF.

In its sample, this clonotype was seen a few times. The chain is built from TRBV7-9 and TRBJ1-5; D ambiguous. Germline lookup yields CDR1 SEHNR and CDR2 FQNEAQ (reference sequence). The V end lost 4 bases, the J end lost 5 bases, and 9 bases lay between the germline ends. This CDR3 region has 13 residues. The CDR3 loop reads CASSSRGDQPQHF. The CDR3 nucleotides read TGTGCCAGCAGCTCCCGGGGTGATCAGCCCCAGCATTTT.

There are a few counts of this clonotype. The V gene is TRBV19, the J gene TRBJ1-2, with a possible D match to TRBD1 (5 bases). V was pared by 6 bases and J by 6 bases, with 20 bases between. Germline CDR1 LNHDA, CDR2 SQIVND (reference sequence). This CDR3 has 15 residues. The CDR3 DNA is TGTGCCAGTAGGCTACGATCGGTAGCGGACAATGGCTACACCTTC. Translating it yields CASRLRSVADNGYTF.

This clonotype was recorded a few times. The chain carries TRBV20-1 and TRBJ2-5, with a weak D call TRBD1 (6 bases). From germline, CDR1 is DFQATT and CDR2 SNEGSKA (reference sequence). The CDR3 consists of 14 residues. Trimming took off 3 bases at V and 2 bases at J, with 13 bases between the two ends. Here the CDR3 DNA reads TGCAGTGCTAGGGGACATCTTTTGCAAGAGACCCAGTACTTC. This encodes CSARGHLLQETQYF.

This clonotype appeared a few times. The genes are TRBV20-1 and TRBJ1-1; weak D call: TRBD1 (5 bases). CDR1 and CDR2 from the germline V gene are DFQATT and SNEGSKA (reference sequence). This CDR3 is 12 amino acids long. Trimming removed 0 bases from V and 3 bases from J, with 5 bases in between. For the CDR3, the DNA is TGCAGTGCTAGAGAGACAGACACTGAAGCTTTCTTT. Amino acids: CSARETDTEAFF.

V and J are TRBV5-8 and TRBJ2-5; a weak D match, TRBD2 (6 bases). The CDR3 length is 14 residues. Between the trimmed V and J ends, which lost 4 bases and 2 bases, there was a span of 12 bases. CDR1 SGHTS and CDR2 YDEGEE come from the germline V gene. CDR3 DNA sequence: TGTGCCAGCAGCCCTGCGGGGACGCAAGAGACCCAGTACTTC. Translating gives CASSPAGTQETQYF.

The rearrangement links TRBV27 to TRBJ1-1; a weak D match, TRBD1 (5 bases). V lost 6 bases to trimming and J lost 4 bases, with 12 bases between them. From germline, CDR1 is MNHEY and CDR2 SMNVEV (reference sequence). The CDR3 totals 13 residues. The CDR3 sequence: CASRDDRGTEAFF. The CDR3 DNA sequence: TGTGCCAGCAGGGACGATAGGGGCACTGAAGCTTTCTTT.

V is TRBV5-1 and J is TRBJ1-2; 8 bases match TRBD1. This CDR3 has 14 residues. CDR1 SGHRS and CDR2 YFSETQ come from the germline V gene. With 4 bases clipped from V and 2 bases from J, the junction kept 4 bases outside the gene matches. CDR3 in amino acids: CASSAGGRNYGYTF. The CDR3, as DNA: TGCGCCAGCAGCGCAGGGGGCAGGAACTATGGCTACACCTTC.

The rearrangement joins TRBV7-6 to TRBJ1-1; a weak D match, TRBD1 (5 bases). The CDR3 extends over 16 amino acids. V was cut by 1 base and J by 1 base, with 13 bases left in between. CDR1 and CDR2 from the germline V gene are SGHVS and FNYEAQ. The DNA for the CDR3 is TGTGCCAGCAGCTTAGTGGGGACGGCCCCGAACACTGAAGCTTTCTTT. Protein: CASSLVGTAPNTEAFF.

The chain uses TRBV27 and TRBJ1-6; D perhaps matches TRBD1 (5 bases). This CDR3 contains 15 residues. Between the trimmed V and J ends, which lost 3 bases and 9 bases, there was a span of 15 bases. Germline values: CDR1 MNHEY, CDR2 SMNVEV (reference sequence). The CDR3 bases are TGTGCCAGCAGTTTTCGGGGTGATGGGGGTTCACCCCTCCACTTT. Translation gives CASSFRGDGGSPLHF.